The 15 T cell receptor beta chains presented below share a single source sample, sequenced in a study of blood T cell repertoires in COVID-19. Measured with immunoSEQ multiplex PCR; TCRdb has only the in-frame clones, and not every one. The sample yields some 190,000 clones, less than 90% seen once. The sample consisted of peripheral blood. The receptor source for this set is a man younger than 40 with acute or convalescent COVID-19.

This clone was seen a single time. The rearrangement links TRBV6-5 to TRBJ2-3; 13 positions match TRBD2. Trimming removed 6 bases from V and 0 bases from J; junction bases left unmatched: 0. This CDR3 comprises 15 residues. Germline assignment: CDR1 MNHEY and CDR2 SVGAGI. Here the CDR3 DNA reads TGTGCCAGCAGGACTAGCGGGGGGAGCACAGATACGCAGTATTTT. Its translation is CASRTSGGSTDTQYF.

The chain has TRBV7-6 and TRBJ2-7; 9 positions match TRBD1. This CDR3 has 15 residues. Germline trimming cut 1 base from V and 4 bases from J; bases unmatched to any gene: 5. From germline, CDR1 is SGHVS and CDR2 FNYEAQ. The CDR3 reads CASSLETGGWYEQYF. DNA of the CDR3: TGTGCCAGCAGCTTAGAGACAGGGGGGTGGTACGAGCAGTACTTC.

The chain recombines TRBV29-1 with TRBJ2-2; D not resolved. V was shortened by 4 bases and J by 0 bases, with 9 bases between the two germline ends. The CDR3 has 14 residues. Germline V gene data show CDR1 as SQVTM and CDR2 as ANQGSEA. The CDR3 sequence is CSVVWLANTGELFF. The CDR3 nucleotides are TGCAGCGTTGTCTGGCTGGCGAACACCGGGGAGCTGTTTTTT.

Written as DNA, the CDR3 is TGTGCCACCAGTGATCGGACTAGCGGGAGGGTGAACACCGGGGAGCTGTTTTTT. The encoded protein is CATSDRTSGRVNTGELFF. The J gene is TRBJ2-2, the V gene TRBV24-1; 15 bases are shared with TRBD2. J lost 1 base, V lost 3 bases, and 2 bases had no gene match. The CDR3 sequence is 18 residues long. CDR1 and CDR2 from the germline V gene are KGHDR and SFDVKD.

This clone was picked up one time. V is TRBV5-1 and J is TRBJ2-3; perhaps TRBD2 as D (6 bases). The length of the CDR3 is 13 residues. CDR1 SGHRS and CDR2 YFSETQ come from the germline V gene. With 8 bases removed from V and 0 bases from J, the gap between germline ends came to 10 bases. The chain's CDR3 is CASGTSSTDTQYF. The CDR3 bases are TGCGCCAGTGGGACTTCTAGCACAGATACGCAGTATTTT.

Only one count was recorded for this clone. The CDR3: CASSPKGQGWTGELFF. The DNA of the CDR3 is TGTGCCAGCAGCCCGAAGGGACAGGGGTGGACCGGGGAGCTGTTTTTT. This rearrangement joins TRBV5-4 to TRBJ2-2, with TRBD1 matching over 10 bases. The ends lost 4 bases at V and 5 bases at J; junction bases unmatched: 8. The germline CDR1 and CDR2 sequences are SGHNT and YYREEE (reference sequence). The CDR3 spans 16 residues.

This sequence joins TRBV5-1 and TRBJ2-1, with D possibly being TRBD1 (5 bases). The CDR3 consists of 19 residues. Germline V gene sequence: CDR1 SGHRS, CDR2 YFSETQ. The V end lost 4 bases, the J end lost 5 bases, and 28 bases lay between the germline ends. The CDR3 spells CASSRIPRALVGADNEQFF. CDR3 sequence (DNA): TGCGCCAGCAGCCGGATTCCCAGGGCCCTAGTGGGCGCCGACAATGAGCAGTTCTTC.

The chain has TRBV30 and TRBJ2-7; D possibly corresponds to TRBD1 (5 bases). Germline CDR1 reads GTSNPN; CDR2 reads SVGIG (reference sequence). The CDR3 runs 11 residues. Trimming took 6 bases from V and 3 from J, leaving 9 bases between them. CDR3 DNA: TGTGCCTGCCAGACAGTCTACGAGCAGTACTTC. Its protein is CACQTVYEQYF. The variable domain in full, completed from reference TRBV30 and TRBJ2-7, reads SQTIHQWPATLVQPVGSPLSLECTVEGTSNPNLYWYRQAAGRGLQLLFYSVGIGQISSEVPQNLSASRPQDRQFILSSKKLLLSDSGFYLCACQTVYEQYFGPGTRLTVT.

This clone was detected a few times. The V and J genes are TRBV27 and TRBJ1-2; 8 positions agree with TRBD1. J was trimmed by 0 bases and V by 3 bases; bases with no gene match: 12. This CDR3 is 18 amino acids long. The germline V gene has CDR1 MNHEY and CDR2 SMNVEV (reference sequence). CDR3 coding DNA: TGTGCCAGCAGTTTGATCGGACAGGGCTCCCCGGCTAACTATGGCTACACCTTC. Its translation is CASSLIGQGSPANYGYTF.

V gene TRBV12-3 or TRBV12-4 combines with J gene TRBJ2-1, with unresolved D. Trimming took 7 bases from V and 7 from J, leaving 14 bases between them. The CDR3 is 13 amino acids. Here the CDR3 DNA reads TGTGCCAGCACTCGCACGAACGAGAATGAGCAGTTCTTC. Its protein is CASTRTNENEQFF.

V gene TRBV9 combines with J gene TRBJ1-1; 7 bases match TRBD1. The CDR3 consists of 14 residues. CDR1 is SGDLS, CDR2 YYNGEE, per germline. The V and J ends lost 6 bases and 0 bases, in that order; junction bases with no gene match: 5. The DNA for the CDR3 is TGTGCCAGCAACAGACAGGGCATGAACACTGAAGCTTTCTTT. This sequence encodes CASNRQGMNTEAFF.

The V gene is TRBV3-1 (or the pseudogene TRBV3-2), the J gene TRBJ1-4; D possibly corresponds to TRBD1 (6 bases). In germline, CDR1 is LGHDT, CDR2 YNNKEL (reference sequence). V was cut by 4 bases and J by 4 bases, with 19 bases left in between. CDR3 size: 17 residues. In DNA form, the CDR3 reads TGTGCCAGCAGCCTACGACGGCCCCGAGGGGGTAATGAAAAACTGTTTTTT. This translates into CASSLRRPRGGNEKLFF.

The chain is built from TRBV29-1 and TRBJ1-1; a possible D gene is TRBD1 (5 bases). The CDR3 is 13 residues long. Germline V gives CDR1 SQVTM, CDR2 ANQGSEA. Trimming removed 3 bases from V and 13 bases from J, with 21 bases in between. CDR3 loop: CSVEVDRSYKHFF. In nucleotides, the CDR3 is TGCAGCGTTGAGGTTGACAGAAGCTACAAACATTTCTTT.

This clone has a single count. The chain carries TRBV6-5 and TRBJ2-1; 7 nucleotides line up with TRBD2. The CDR3 is 13 amino acids. V lost 6 bases to trimming and J lost 6 bases; unmatched junction nucleotides: 5. CDR1 is MNHEY, CDR2 SVGAGI, per germline. The CDR3 here is CASRRDYLNEQFF. CDR3 bases: TGTGCCAGCAGGCGGGACTACCTCAATGAGCAGTTCTTC.

The chain uses TRBV11-2 and TRBJ2-2; TRBD1 aligns across 7 bases. In germline, CDR1 is SGHAT, CDR2 FQNNGV. The CDR3 runs 14 residues. J was trimmed by 0 bases and V by 9 bases; bases with no gene match: 4. The CDR3 spells CASRRGPNTGELFF. In nucleotides, the CDR3 is TGTGCCAGTCGAAGGGGGCCGAACACCGGGGAGCTGTTTTTT.